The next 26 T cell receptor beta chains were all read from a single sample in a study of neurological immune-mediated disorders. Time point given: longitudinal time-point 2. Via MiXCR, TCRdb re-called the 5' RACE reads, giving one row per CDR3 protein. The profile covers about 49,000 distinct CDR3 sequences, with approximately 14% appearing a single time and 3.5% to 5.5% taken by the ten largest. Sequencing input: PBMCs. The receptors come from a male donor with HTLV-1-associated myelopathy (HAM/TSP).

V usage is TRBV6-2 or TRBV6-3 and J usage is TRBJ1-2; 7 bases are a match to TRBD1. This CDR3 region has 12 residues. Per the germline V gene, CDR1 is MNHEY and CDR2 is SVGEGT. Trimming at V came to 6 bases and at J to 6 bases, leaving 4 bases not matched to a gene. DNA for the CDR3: TGTGCCAGCAGACCCGGGACAGATGGCTACACCTTC. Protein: CASRPGTDGYTF.

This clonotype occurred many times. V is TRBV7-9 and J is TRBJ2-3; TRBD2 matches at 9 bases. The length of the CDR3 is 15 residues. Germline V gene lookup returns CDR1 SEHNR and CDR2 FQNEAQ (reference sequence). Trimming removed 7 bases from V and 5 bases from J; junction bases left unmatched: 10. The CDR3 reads CASTNQRGAEDTQYF. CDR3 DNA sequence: TGTGCCAGCACGAACCAGCGGGGGGCGGAAGATACGCAGTATTTT.

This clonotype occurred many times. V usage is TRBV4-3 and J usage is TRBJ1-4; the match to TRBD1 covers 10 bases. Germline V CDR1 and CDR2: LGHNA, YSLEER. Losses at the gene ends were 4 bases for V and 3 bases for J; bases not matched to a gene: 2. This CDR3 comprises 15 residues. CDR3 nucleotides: TGCGCCAGCAGCCGAGGGACAGGGGCTAATGAAAAACTGTTTTTT. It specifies CASSRGTGANEKLFF.

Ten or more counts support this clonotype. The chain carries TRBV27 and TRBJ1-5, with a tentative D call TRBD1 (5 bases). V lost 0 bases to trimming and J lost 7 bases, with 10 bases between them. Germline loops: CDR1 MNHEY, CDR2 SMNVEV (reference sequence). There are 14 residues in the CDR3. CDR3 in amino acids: CASSLSGVNQPQHF. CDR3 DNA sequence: TGTGCCAGCAGTTTATCAGGGGTTAACCAGCCCCAGCATTTT.

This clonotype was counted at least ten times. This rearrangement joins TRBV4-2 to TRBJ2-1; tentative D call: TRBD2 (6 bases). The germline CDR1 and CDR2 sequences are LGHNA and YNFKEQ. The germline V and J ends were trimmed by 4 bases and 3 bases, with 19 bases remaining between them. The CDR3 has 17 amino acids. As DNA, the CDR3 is TGTGCCAGCAGCCTCACCGGAGGGGCAGACTACTACAATGAGCAGTTCTTC. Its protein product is CASSLTGGADYYNEQFF.

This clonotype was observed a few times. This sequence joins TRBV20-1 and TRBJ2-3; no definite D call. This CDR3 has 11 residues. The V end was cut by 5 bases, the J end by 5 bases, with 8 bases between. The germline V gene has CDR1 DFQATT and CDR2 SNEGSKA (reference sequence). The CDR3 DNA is TGCAGTGCTTGGCGCGGAGATACGCAGTATTTT. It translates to CSAWRGDTQYF.

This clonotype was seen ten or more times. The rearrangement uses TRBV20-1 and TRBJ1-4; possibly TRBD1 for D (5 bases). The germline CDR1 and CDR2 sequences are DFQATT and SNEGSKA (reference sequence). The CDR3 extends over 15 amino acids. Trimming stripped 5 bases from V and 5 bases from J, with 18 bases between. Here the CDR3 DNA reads TGCAGTGCTCTACCCCCCTCCGGGACCAATGAAAAACTGTTTTTT. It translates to CSALPPSGTNEKLFF.

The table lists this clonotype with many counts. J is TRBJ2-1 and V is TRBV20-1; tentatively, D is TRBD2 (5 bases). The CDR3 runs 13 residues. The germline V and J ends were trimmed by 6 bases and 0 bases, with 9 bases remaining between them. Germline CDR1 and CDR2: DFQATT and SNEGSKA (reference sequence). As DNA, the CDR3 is TGCAGTGCGTCGGGGATCTCCTACAATGAGCAGTTCTTC. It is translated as CSASGISYNEQFF.

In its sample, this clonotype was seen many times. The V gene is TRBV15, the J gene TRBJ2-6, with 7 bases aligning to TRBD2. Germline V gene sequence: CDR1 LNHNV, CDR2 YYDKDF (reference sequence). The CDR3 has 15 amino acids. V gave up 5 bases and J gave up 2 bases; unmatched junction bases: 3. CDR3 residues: CATSGRGAGANVLTF. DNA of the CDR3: TGTGCCACCAGCGGCCGGGGGGCTGGGGCCAACGTCCTGACTTTC.

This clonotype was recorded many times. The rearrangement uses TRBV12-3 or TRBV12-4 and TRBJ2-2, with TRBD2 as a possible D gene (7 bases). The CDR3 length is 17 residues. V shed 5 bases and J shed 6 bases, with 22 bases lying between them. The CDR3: CASSPSPGRGRSGELFF. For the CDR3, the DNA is TGTGCCAGCAGTCCTAGCCCAGGGCGGGGGCGTTCCGGGGAGCTGTTTTTT.

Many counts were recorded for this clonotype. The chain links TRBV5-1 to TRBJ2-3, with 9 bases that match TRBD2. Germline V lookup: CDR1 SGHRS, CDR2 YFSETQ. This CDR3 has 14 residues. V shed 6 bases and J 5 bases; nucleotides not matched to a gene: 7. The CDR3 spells CASKYIAGVDTQYF. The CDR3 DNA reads TGCGCCAGCAAATATATAGCGGGGGTAGATACGCAGTATTTT.

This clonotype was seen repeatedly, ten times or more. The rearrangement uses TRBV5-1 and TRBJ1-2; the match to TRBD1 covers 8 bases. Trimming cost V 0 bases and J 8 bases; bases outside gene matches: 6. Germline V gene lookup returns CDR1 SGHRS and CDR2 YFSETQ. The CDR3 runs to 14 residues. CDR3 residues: CASSLGDRSRGYTF. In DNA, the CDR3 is TGCGCCAGCAGCTTGGGGGACAGGTCTCGCGGCTACACCTTC.

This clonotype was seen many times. The CDR3 DNA follows: TGCAGTGCTCCTTCCTCCGGGACAGGGGTTGGGGAGCTGTTTTTT. It codes for CSAPSSGTGVGELFF. The gene calls are TRBV20-1 and TRBJ2-2; 10 nucleotides align to TRBD1. The CDR3 extends over 15 amino acids. With V trimmed by 5 bases and J by 8 bases, 11 bases remained unmatched. Germline V CDR1 and CDR2: DFQATT, SNEGSKA (reference sequence).

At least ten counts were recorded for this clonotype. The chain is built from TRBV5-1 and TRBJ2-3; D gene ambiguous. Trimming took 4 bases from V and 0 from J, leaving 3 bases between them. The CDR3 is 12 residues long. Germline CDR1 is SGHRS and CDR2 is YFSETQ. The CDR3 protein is CASSDSTDTQYF. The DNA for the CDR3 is TGCGCCAGCAGCGACAGCACAGATACGCAGTATTTT.

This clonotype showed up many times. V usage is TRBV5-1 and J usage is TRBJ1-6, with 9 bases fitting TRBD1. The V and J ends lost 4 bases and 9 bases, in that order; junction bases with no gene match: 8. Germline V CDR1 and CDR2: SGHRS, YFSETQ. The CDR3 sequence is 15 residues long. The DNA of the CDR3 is TGCGCCAGCAGCCATGGGACAGGGAATTCTTCACCCCTCCACTTT. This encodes CASSHGTGNSSPLHF.

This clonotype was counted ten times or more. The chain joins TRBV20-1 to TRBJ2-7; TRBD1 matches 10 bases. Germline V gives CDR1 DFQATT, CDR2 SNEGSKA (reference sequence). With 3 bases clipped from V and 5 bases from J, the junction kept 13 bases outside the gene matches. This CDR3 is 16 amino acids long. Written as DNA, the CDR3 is TGCAGTGCTAGCGAACCTACGGACAGGGGGGGCCACGAGCAGTACTTC. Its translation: CSASEPTDRGGHEQYF.

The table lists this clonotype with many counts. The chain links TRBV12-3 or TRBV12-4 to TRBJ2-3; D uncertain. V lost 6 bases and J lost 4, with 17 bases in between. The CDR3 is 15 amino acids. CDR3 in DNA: TGTGCCAGCAGCCCCGACTTCCGATCCGCAGATACGCAGTATTTT. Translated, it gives CASSPDFRSADTQYF.

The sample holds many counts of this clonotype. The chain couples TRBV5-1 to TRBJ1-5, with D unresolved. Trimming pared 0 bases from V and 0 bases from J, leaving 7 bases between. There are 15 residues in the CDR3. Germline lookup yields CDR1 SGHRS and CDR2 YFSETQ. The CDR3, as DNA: TGCGCCAGCAGCTTGGACGGCTTTAGCAATCAGCCCCAGCATTTT. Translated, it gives CASSLDGFSNQPQHF.

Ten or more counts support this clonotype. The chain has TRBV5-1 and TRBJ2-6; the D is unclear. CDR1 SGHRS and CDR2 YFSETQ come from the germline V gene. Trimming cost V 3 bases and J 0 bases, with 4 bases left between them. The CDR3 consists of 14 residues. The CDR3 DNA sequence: TGCGCCAGCAGCTCTAGCTCTGGGGCCAACGTCCTGACTTTC. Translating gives CASSSSSGANVLTF.

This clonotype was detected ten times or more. CDR3 bases: TGTGCCAGCAGGGTAGCGGTCCACAATGAGCAGTTCTTC. It specifies CASRVAVHNEQFF. This chain links TRBV28 with TRBJ2-1; tentative D call: TRBD2 (6 bases). The CDR3 is made up of 13 amino acids. Trimming left V 6 bases short and J 5 bases short, with 11 bases between. From germline, CDR1 is MDHEN and CDR2 SYDVKM.

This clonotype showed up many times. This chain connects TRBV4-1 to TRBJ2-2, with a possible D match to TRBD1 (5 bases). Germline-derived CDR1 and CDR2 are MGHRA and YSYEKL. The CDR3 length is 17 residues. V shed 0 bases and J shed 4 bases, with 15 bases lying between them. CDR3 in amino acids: CASSQERSRVGTGELFF. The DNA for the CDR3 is TGCGCCAGCAGCCAAGAAAGGAGCAGGGTTGGCACCGGGGAGCTGTTTTTT.

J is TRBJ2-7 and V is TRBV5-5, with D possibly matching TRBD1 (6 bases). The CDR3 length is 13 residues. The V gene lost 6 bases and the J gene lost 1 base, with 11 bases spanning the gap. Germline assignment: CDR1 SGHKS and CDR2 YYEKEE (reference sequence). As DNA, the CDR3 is TGTGCCAGCAATCTGGGGGCGTCCTACGAGCAGTACTTC. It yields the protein CASNLGASYEQYF. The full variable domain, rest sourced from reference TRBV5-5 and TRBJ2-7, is DAGVTQSPTHLIKTRGQQVTLRCSPISGHKSVSWYQQVLGQGPQFIFQYYEKEERGRGNFPDRFSARQFPNYSSELNVNALLLGDSALYLCASNLGASYEQYFGPGTRLTVT.

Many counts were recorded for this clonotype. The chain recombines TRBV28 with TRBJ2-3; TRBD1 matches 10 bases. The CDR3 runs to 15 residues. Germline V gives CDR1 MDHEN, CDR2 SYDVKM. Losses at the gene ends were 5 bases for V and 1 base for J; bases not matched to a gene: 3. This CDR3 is CASSPGTGGTDTQYF. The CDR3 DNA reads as TGTGCCAGCAGTCCCGGGACAGGGGGCACAGATACGCAGTATTTT.

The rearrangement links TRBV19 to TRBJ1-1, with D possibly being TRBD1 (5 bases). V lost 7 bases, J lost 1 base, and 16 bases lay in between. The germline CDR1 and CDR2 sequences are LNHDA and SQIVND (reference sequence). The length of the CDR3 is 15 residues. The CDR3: CASNSPGRGNTEAFF. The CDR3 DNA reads TGTGCCAGTAACTCCCCGGGAAGGGGGAACACTGAAGCTTTCTTT.

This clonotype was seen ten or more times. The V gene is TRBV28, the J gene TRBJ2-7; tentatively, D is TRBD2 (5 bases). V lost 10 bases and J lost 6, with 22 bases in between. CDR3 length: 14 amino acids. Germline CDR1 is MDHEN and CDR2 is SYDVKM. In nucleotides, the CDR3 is TGTGCCACTAACGGGATCTCCGTTCCGGTCGAGCAGTACTTC. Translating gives CATNGISVPVEQYF.

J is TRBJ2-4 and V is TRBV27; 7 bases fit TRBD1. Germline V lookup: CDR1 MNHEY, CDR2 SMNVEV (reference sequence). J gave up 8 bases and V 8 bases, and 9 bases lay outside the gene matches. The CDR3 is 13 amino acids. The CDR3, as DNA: TGTGCCAGCGGAGAGGGACAGACCGACATTCAGTACTTC. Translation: CASGEGQTDIQYF.